A selection of T cell receptor beta chains follows, all from one sample in a study of OX40 agonist ivuxolimab in advanced cancers. Here immunoSEQ multiplex PCR was the method, and the copy in TCRdb shows in-frame clones only, minus some. The table shows tens of thousands of clones, with about 88% occurring only once. The sequencing used CD4+ or CD8+ T cells sorted from blood, collected in a trial of the OX40 agonist ivuxolimab. The receptors here all came from an adult with an advanced solid tumor such as melanoma, head and neck, liver or kidney cancer. CDR3s include the opening cysteine and the closing phenylalanine or tryptophan. Fields, in order: clone size, D gene, J gene, V gene, CDR3 protein, CDR3 DNA. A D gene is named only where the DNA matches it firmly. Rows give clone size only sometimes, using once, few, many, or a class for an expanded clone.

NA,TRBD1,TRBJ2-7,TRBV18,CASSPGQGATYEQYF,TGTGCCAGCTCACCGGGACAGGGGGCTACCTACGAGCAGTACTTC
NA,NA,TRBJ2-7,TRBV11-3,CASSWGGTRYEQYF,TGTGCCAGCAGCTGGGGCGGGACTCGTTACGAGCAGTACTTC
NA,TRBD1,TRBJ2-5,TRBV7-2,CASSIDRETQYF,TGTGCCAGCAGCATCGACAGGGAAACCCAGTACTTC
NA,NA,TRBJ1-2,TRBV7-2,CASSFSGGRGYTF,TGTGCCAGCAGCTTTTCGGGGGGGAGAGGCTACACCTTC
NA,TRBD1,TRBJ1-2,TRBV4-1,CASSQERTGVNYGYTF,TGCGCCAGCAGCCAAGAAAGGACAGGTGTGAACTATGGCTACACCTTC
NA,TRBD2,TRBJ2-1,TRBV30,CAWSASGVYNEQFF,TGTGCCTGGAGTGCTAGCGGAGTCTACAATGAGCAGTTCTTC
NA,NA,TRBJ1-1,TRBV7-9,CASSPRTRNTEAFF,TGTGCCAGCAGCCCTCGGACGAGGAACACTGAAGCTTTCTTT
NA,NA,TRBJ2-1,TRBV5-4,CASSLDSYNEQFF,TGTGCCAGCAGCTTGGACTCCTACAATGAGCAGTTCTTC
NA,TRBD2,TRBJ2-1,TRBV5-4,CASSLQAGGFSYNEQFF,TGTGCCAGCAGCTTGCAAGCGGGAGGTTTCTCCTACAATGAGCAGTTCTTC
NA,NA,TRBJ2-7,TRBV2,CASGLIGLLDAHYEQYF,TGTGCCAGCGGCCTAATAGGGCTCCTCGATGCCCACTACGAGCAGTACTTC
once,NA,TRBJ2-1,TRBV7-9,CASSPNGRRSFF,TGTGCCAGCAGCCCCAATGGACGGAGGTCATTCTTC
NA,NA,TRBJ1-1,TRBV18,CASSPSSVNTEAFF,TGTGCCAGCTCACCATCGTCGGTGAACACTGAAGCTTTCTTT
NA,NA,TRBJ2-1,TRBV7-2,CASSRDSLREQFF,TGTGCCAGCAGCCGGGACTCTCTTCGAGAGCAGTTCTTC
NA,TRBD2,TRBJ2-1,TRBV4-1,CASSQADFLAASYNEQFF,TGCGCCAGCAGCCAAGCCGATTTCCTAGCGGCCTCTTACAATGAGCAGTTCTTC
NA,NA,TRBJ2-3,TRBV18,CASSRGADTQYF,TGTGCCAGCTCACGCGGGGCAGATACGCAGTATTTT
NA,NA,TRBJ2-2,TRBV7-2,CASSLAGFTGELFF,TGTGCCAGCAGCTTAGCAGGATTCACCGGGGAGCTGTTTTTT
few,TRBD1,TRBJ1-1,TRBV18,CASYPTTGGMNTEAFF,TGTGCCAGCTACCCCACGACAGGGGGGATGAACACTGAAGCTTTCTTT
NA,NA,TRBJ2-2,TRBV7-7,CASSLAGNTGELFF,TGTGCTAGCAGCTTAGCAGGGAACACCGGGGAGCTGTTTTTT
NA,TRBD2,TRBJ2-7,TRBV27,CASSSRSSGSNYEQYF,TGTGCCAGCAGTTCTCGCTCTAGCGGGAGTAATTACGAGCAGTACTTC
NA,TRBD1,TRBJ2-3,TRBV5-1,CASSLVGTASTDTQYF,TGCGCCAGCAGCTTGGTGGGGACAGCTAGCACAGATACGCAGTATTTT